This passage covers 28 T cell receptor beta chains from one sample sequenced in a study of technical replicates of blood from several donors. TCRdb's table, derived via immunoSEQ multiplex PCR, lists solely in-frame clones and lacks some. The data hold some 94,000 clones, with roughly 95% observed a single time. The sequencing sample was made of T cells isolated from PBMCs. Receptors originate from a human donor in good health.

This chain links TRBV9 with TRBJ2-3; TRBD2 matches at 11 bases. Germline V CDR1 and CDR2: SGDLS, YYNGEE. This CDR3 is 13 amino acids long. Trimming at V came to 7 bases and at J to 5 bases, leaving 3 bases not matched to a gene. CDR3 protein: CASGSGRGDTQYF. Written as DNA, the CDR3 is TGTGCCAGCGGTAGCGGGAGGGGAGATACGCAGTATTTT.

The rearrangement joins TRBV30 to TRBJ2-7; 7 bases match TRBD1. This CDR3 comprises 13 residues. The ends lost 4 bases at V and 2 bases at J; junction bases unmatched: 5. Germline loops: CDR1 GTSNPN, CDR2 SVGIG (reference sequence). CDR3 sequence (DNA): TGTGCCTGGACTTGGGGGACAGCCTACGAGCAGTACTTC. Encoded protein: CAWTWGTAYEQYF. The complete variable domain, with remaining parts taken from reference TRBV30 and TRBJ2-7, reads SQTIHQWPATLVQPVGSPLSLECTVEGTSNPNLYWYRQAAGRGLQLLFYSVGIGQISSEVPQNLSASRPQDRQFILSSKKLLLSDSGFYLCAWTWGTAYEQYFGPGTRLTVT.

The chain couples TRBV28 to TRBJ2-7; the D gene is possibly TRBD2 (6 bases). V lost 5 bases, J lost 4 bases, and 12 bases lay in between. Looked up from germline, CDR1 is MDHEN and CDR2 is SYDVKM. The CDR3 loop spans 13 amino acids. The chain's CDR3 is CASSGGVLYEQYF. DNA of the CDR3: TGTGCCAGCAGTGGCGGGGTTCTGTACGAGCAGTACTTC.

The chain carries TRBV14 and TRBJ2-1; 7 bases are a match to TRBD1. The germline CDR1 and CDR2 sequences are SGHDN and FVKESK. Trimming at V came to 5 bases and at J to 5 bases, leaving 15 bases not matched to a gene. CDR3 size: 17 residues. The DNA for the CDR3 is TGTGCCAGCAGCGAATTTCCCATAGGGACAGCGGACAATGAGCAGTTCTTC. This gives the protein CASSEFPIGTADNEQFF.

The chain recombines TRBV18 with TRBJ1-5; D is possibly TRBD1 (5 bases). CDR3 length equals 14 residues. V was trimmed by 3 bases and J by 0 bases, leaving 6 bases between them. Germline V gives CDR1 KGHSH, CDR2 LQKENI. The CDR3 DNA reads TGTGCCAGCTCACCGACAGATAGCAATCAGCCCCAGCATTTT. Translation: CASSPTDSNQPQHF.

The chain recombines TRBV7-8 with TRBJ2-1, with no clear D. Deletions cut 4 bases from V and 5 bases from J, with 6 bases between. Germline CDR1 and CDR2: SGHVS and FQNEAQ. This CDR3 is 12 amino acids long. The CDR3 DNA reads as TGTGCCAGCAGCTCACTCGACAATGAGCAGTTCTTC. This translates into CASSSLDNEQFF.

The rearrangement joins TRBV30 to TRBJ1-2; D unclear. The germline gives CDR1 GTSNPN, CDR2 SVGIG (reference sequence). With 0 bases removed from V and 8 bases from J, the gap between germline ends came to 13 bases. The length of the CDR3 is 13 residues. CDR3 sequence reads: CAWSVETKRGYTF. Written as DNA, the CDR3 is TGTGCCTGGAGTGTTGAGACAAAGCGGGGCTACACCTTC.

The CDR3 sequence: CASSKDREETQYF. The DNA for the CDR3 is TGTGCCAGTAGTAAGGACAGGGAAGAGACCCAGTACTTC. The V and J genes are TRBV19 and TRBJ2-5, with TRBD1 matching 8 bases. The CDR3 sequence is 13 residues long. Germline trimming cut 4 bases from V and 3 bases from J; bases unmatched to any gene: 1. The germline gives CDR1 LNHDA, CDR2 SQIVND (reference sequence).

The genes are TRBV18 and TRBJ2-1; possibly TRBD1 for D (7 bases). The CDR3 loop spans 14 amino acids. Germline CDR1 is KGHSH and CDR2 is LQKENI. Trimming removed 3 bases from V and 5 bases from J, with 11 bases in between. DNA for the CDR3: TGTGCCAGCTCACCCGGGGGACAGAACAATGAGCAGTTCTTC. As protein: CASSPGGQNNEQFF.

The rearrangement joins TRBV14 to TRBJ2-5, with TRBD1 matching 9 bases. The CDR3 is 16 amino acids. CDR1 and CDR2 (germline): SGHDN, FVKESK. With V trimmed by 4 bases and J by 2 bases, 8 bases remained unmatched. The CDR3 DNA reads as TGTGCCAGCAGCCTGAGGGACAGGGAATTGCAAGAGACCCAGTACTTC. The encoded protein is CASSLRDRELQETQYF.

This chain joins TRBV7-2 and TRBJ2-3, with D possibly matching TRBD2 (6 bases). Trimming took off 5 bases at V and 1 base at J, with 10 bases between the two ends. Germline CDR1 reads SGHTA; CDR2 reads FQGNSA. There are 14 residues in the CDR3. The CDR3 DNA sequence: TGTGCCAGCAGCGCGGAGGGACGCACAGATACGCAGTATTTT. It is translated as CASSAEGRTDTQYF.

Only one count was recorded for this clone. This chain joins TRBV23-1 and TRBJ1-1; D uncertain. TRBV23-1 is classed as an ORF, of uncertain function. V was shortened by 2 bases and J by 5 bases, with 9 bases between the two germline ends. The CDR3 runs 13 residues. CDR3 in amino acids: CASSQEGRTEAFF. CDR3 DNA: TGCGCCAGCAGTCAAGAGGGAAGAACTGAAGCTTTCTTT.

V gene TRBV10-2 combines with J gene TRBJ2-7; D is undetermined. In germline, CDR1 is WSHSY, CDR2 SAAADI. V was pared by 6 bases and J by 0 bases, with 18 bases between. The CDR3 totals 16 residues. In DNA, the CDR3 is TGCGCCAGCAGGGATTTGGTACAGTTAAGCTCCTACGAGCAGTACTTC. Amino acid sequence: CASRDLVQLSSYEQYF.

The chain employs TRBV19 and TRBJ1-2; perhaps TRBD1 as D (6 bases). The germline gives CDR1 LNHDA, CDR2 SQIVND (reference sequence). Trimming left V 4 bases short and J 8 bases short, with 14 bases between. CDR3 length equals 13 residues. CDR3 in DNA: TGTGCCAGTAGTAGTCAGGGGCTTGAGGGCTACACCTTC. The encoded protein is CASSSQGLEGYTF.

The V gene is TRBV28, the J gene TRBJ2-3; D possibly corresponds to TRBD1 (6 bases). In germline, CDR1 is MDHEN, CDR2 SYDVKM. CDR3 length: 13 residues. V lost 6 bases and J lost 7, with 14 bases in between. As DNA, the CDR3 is TGTGCCAGCAGGAACAGGGTTGTGAATACGCAGTATTTT. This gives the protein CASRNRVVNTQYF.

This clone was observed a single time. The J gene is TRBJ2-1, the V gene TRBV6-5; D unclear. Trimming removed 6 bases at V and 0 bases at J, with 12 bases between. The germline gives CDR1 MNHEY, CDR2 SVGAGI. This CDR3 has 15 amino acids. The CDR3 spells CASSSTVSSYNEQFF. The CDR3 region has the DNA TGTGCCAGCAGCTCAACAGTGAGCTCCTACAATGAGCAGTTCTTC.

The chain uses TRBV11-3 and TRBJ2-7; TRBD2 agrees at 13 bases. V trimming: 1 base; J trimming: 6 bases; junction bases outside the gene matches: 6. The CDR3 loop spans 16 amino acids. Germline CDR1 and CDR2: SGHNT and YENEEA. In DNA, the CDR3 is TGTGCCAGCAGCTTAGTAGGACTAGCGGGAGAAGGCGAGCAGTACTTC. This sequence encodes CASSLVGLAGEGEQYF.

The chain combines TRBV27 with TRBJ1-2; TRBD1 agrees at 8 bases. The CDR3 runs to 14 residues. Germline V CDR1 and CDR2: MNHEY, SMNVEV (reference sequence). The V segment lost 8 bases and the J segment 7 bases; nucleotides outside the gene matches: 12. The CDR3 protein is CASLGQGLMGGYTF. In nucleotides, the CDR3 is TGTGCCAGCCTCGGACAGGGTTTAATGGGTGGCTACACCTTC.

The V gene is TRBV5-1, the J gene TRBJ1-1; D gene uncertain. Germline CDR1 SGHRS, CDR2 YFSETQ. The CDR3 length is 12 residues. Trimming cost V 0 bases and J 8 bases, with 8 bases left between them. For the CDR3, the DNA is TGCGCCAGCAGCTTGGAGGGAGGAGAAGCTTTCTTT. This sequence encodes CASSLEGGEAFF. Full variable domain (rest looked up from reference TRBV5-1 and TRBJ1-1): KAGVTQTPRYLIKTRGQQVTLSCSPISGHRSVSWYQQTPGQGLQFLFEYFSETQRNKGNFPGRFSGRQFSNSRSEMNVSTLELGDSALYLCASSLEGGEAFFGQGTRLTVV.

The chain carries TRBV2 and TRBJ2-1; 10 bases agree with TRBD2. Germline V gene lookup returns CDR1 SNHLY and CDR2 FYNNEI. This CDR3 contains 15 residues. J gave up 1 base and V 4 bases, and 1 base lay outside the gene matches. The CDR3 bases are TGTGCCAGCAGTGGGACTAGCGGATCCTACAATGAGCAGTTCTTC. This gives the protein CASSGTSGSYNEQFF.

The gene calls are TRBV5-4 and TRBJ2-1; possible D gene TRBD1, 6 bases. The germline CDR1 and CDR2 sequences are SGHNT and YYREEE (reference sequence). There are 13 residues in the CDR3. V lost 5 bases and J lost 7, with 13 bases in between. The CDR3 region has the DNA TGTGCCAGCAGTTTAGACAGGAGGAATGAGCAGTTCTTC. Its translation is CASSLDRRNEQFF.

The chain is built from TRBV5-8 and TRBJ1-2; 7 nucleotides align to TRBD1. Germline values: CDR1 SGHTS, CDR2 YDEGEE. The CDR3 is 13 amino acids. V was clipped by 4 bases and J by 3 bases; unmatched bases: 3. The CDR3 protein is CASSTGTDYGYTF. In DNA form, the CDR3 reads TGTGCCAGCAGCACCGGGACAGACTATGGCTACACCTTC.

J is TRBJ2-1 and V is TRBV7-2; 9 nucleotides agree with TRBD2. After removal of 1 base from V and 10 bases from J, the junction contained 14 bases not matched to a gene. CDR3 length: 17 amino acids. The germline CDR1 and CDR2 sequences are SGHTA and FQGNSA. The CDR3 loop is CASSLGVGGRASREQFF. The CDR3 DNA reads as TGTGCCAGCAGCTTAGGCGTCGGCGGGAGGGCCTCTCGGGAGCAGTTCTTC.

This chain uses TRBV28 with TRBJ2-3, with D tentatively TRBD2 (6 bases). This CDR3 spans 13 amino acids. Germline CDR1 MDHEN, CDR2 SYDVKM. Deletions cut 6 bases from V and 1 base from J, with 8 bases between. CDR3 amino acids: CASSRRGTDTQYF. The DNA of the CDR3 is TGTGCCAGCAGCCGGAGGGGCACAGATACGCAGTATTTT.

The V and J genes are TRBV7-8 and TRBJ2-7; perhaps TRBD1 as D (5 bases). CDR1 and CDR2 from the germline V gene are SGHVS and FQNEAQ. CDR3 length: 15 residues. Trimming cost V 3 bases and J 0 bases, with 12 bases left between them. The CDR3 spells CASSLAVGASYEQYF. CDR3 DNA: TGTGCCAGCAGCTTGGCCGTTGGGGCCTCCTACGAGCAGTACTTC.

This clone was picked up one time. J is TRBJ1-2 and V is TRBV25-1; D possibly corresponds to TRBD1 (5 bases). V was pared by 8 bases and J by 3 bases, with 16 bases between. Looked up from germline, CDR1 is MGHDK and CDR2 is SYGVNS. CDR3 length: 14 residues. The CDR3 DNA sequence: TGTGCCAGCTCACGATACGGGACTGACTATGGCTACACCTTC. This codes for CASSRYGTDYGYTF.

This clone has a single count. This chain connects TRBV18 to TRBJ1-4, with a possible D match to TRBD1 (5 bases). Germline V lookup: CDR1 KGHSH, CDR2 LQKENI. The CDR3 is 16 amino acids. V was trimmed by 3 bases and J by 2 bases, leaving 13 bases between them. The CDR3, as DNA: TGTGCCAGCTCACCTCAGGGTAGGACGACTAATGAAAAACTGTTTTTT. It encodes CASSPQGRTTNEKLFF.

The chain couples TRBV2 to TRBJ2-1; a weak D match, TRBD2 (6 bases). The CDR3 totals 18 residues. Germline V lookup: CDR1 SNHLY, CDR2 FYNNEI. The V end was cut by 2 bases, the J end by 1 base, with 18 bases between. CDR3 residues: CASSEPQDRGLSYNEQFF. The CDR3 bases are TGTGCCAGCAGTGAACCTCAAGACCGAGGACTATCCTACAATGAGCAGTTCTTC. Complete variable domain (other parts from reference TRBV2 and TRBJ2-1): EPEVTQTPSHQVTQMGQEVILRCVPISNHLYFYWYRQILGQKVEFLVSFYNNEISEKSEIFDDQFSVERPDGSNFTLKIRSTKLEDSAMYFCASSEPQDRGLSYNEQFFGPGTRLTVL.